A selection of T cell receptor beta chains follows, all from one sample in a study of blood T cell repertoires in COVID-19. Profiled with immunoSEQ multiplex PCR; TCRdb holds only in-frame clones, not every one. The sample consists of hundreds of thousands of clones, 87% of them appearing once. The sequenced material came from PBMCs or T cells enriched from blood (not recorded which). Source of these receptors: a woman between 18 and 29 years old who had recovered from COVID-19. Each CDR3 is given with its conserved first and last residue. D genes are given only for firm matches. Size tells how often a clone was seen (once, few, many) or the class of an expanded clone, and some rows leave it out.

j_call v_call clone_size d_call cdr3_aa cdr3_nt
TRBJ1-1 TRBV28 NA NA CASSLNRGEAFF TGTGCCAGCAGCCTCAATCGGGGAGAAGCTTTCTTT
TRBJ2-5 TRBV9 NA TRBD2 CASGRTSGQETQYF TGTGCCAGCGGAAGGACTAGCGGGCAAGAGACCCAGTACTTC
TRBJ1-2 TRBV4-3 NA TRBD1 CASSQRDRGNYGYTF TGCGCCAGCAGCCAAAGAGACAGGGGGAACTATGGCTACACCTTC
TRBJ1-4 TRBV19 NA NA CASSGRSKLFF TGTGCCAGTAGTGGGCGTTCAAAACTGTTTTTT
TRBJ1-4 TRBV19 NA NA CASSISYWEGKLFF TGTGCCAGTAGTATAAGCTACTGGGAGGGAAAACTGTTTTTT
TRBJ2-2 TRBV5-1 NA NA CASSLLLTGTNTGELFF TGCGCCAGCAGCTTGCTTTTGACGGGTACGAACACCGGGGAGCTGTTTTTT
TRBJ1-2 TRBV12-3/TRBV12-4 few NA CASSLANNYGYTF TGTGCCAGCAGTTTAGCCAATAACTATGGCTACACCTTC
TRBJ2-2 TRBV9 NA TRBD2 CASSVGGLAGNTGELFF TGTGCCAGCAGCGTAGGGGGACTAGCGGGAAACACCGGGGAGCTGTTTTTT
TRBJ2-3 TRBV18 NA TRBD2 CASSPSGGGPNTQYF TGTGCCAGCTCACCTAGCGGGGGGGGCCCGAATACGCAGTATTTT
TRBJ2-7 TRBV7-2 NA NA CASSSPTDILSYEQYF TGTGCCAGCAGCTCGCCGACAGATATCCTATCCTACGAGCAGTACTTC
TRBJ1-1 TRBV5-1 NA NA CASSLEGGGSAFF TGCGCCAGCAGCTTGGAAGGCGGGGGTTCGGCTTTCTTT
TRBJ2-1 TRBV4-1 few TRBD2 CASSQGRRESVLNEQFF TGCGCCAGCAGCCAAGGTCGGCGGGAGTCTGTCTTGAATGAGCAGTTCTTC
TRBJ2-1 TRBV5-4 NA TRBD2 CASSQVTSGLYNEQFF TGTGCCAGCAGCCAGGTGACTAGCGGACTGTACAATGAGCAGTTCTTC
TRBJ1-5 TRBV18 NA TRBD1 CASSPDRDQPQHF TGTGCCAGCTCGCCAGACAGGGATCAGCCCCAGCATTTT
TRBJ1-4 TRBV28 NA NA CASLSHDPGTNEKLFF TGTGCCAGCCTTTCCCACGATCCGGGAACTAATGAAAAACTGTTTTTT
TRBJ2-7 TRBV11-2 NA NA CASSPGSPLSYEQYF TGTGCCAGCAGCCCCGGGTCTCCGCTATCCTACGAGCAGTACTTC